These 9 T cell receptor beta chains originate from one sample sequenced in a study of T cells after posttransplantation cyclophosphamide. Clones were read by immunoSEQ multiplex PCR, and TCRdb kept only the in-frame ones, dropping some. Of 50,000 to 60,000 clones listed, roughly 92% were seen once; the top ten hold approximately 2.8%. Sequences were obtained from PBMCs. The receptor set was obtained from a woman in her twenties or thirties in good health and a related stem cell transplant donor.

This clone was observed a handful of times. The chain employs TRBV30 and TRBJ1-2; no definite D call. Deletions cut 3 bases from V and 8 bases from J, with 13 bases between. CDR3 size: 12 residues. Germline V CDR1 and CDR2: GTSNPN, SVGIG (reference sequence). The CDR3 loop is CAWRVPPYGYTF. The CDR3, as DNA: TGTGCCTGGAGGGTTCCCCCCTACGGCTACACCTTC.

This clone was observed once. The J gene is TRBJ2-1, the V gene TRBV7-2; no reliable D call. Germline-derived CDR1 and CDR2 are SGHTA and FQGNSA. V was shortened by 1 base and J by 4 bases, with 5 bases between the two germline ends. CDR3 size: 13 residues. The CDR3 region has the DNA TGTGCCAGCAGCTTAGACGGGTACAATGAGCAGTTCTTC. The encoded protein is CASSLDGYNEQFF.

The CDR3 reads CASSSFQGQAPYGYTF. Here the CDR3 DNA reads TGTGCCAGCAGCTCCTTCCAGGGACAGGCCCCTTATGGCTACACCTTC. The V and J genes are TRBV28 and TRBJ1-2; 8 nucleotides agree with TRBD1. The CDR3 runs to 16 residues. The junction had 14 bases not matched to a gene; V was cut back by 6 bases and J by 5 bases. Germline V gives CDR1 MDHEN, CDR2 SYDVKM.

The V gene is TRBV5-1, the J gene TRBJ1-2; D unclear. There are 16 residues in the CDR3. Germline CDR1 reads SGHRS; CDR2 reads YFSETQ. Trimming left V 4 bases short and J 7 bases short, with 23 bases between. Here the CDR3 reads CASSTTANPGAFGYTF. The CDR3 DNA follows: TGCGCCAGCAGCACCACGGCCAACCCGGGAGCATTTGGCTACACCTTC.

The chain is built from TRBV15 and TRBJ1-1, with D perhaps TRBD1 (6 bases). Germline V gives CDR1 LNHNV, CDR2 YYDKDF (reference sequence). V was clipped by 8 bases and J by 1 base, with 20 bases between them. CDR3 size: 16 residues. Here the CDR3 reads CATSPFGGRGNTEAFF. The CDR3 DNA reads TGTGCCACCTCCCCCTTCGGGGGGCGAGGGAACACTGAAGCTTTCTTT.

The chain employs TRBV21-1 and TRBJ2-1; the D segment call TRBD1 is taken from the table without a DNA check. TRBV21-1 is shown as a pseudogene. The CDR3 consists of 20 residues. The chain's CDR3 is CASSKSDRVALTISYNEQFF. The CDR3 region has the DNA TGTGCCAGCAGCAAAAGTGACAGGGTGGCCCTAACCATCTCCTACAATGAGCAGTTCTTC.

The V call is TRBV7-3, the J call TRBJ2-3, with D possibly TRBD2 on 6 matching bases. V lost 1 base and J 0 bases, leaving 17 bases between the germline ends. CDR1 and CDR2 from the germline V gene are SGHTA and FQGTGA. This CDR3 region has 18 residues. CDR3 sequence reads: CASSLKRGGGASTDTQYF. The CDR3 nucleotides are TGTGCCAGCAGCTTAAAGCGAGGCGGAGGGGCTAGCACAGATACGCAGTATTTT.

This chain joins TRBV6-1 and TRBJ1-1, with a possible D match to TRBD1 (6 bases). CDR1 is MNHNS and CDR2 is SASEGT in the germline V gene. Trimming shortened V by 3 bases and J by 0 bases, and 11 bases separated the two germline ends. The CDR3 has 15 residues. CDR3 in amino acids: CASSDSGHLNTEAFF. DNA for the CDR3: TGTGCCAGCAGTGATTCGGGACATCTGAACACTGAAGCTTTCTTT.

The rearrangement uses TRBV19 and TRBJ1-4, with 8 bases identical to TRBD1. Germline lookup yields CDR1 LNHDA and CDR2 SQIVND (reference sequence). With 7 bases clipped from V and 5 bases from J, the junction kept 6 bases outside the gene matches. This CDR3 spans 14 amino acids. The CDR3 protein is CASKETGANEKLFF. The CDR3 DNA reads TGTGCCAGTAAGGAGACAGGGGCAAATGAAAAACTGTTTTTT.